The 4 T cell receptor beta chains in this list originate from one sample, sequenced in a study of T cells in Graves' hyperthyroidism and ophthalmopathy. Amplification of TCR beta CDR3 regions was performed using RNA transcripts as template. The HTBI primer set was used in a first-round RT-PCR of the TCR CDR3. MiXCR was run by TCRdb on the multiplex PCR reads, yielding one entry per CDR3 protein. Seen here are fewer than 750,000 distinct CDR3 sequences, roughly 15% observed once, and the top ten hold 12%. Sequencing was carried out using blood. The receptor source for this set is a woman between 50 and 59 years old with Graves' ophthalmopathy.

This clonotype was counted many times. This chain joins TRBV12-3 or TRBV12-4 and TRBJ2-1; 13 nucleotides align to TRBD2. Trimming at V came to 3 bases and at J to 6 bases, leaving 5 bases not matched to a gene. The CDR3 has 16 amino acids. The CDR3 DNA follows: TGTGCCAGCAGTTTTACTAGCGGGAGGGCTGGCAATGAGCAGTTCTTC. It specifies CASSFTSGRAGNEQFF.

As to this clonotype: A single base separates this from a much larger clone, so it may be a read error. This is likely a read error, given that the CDR3 carries no conserved phenylalanine or tryptophan at its end. The rearrangement links TRBV12-3 or TRBV12-4 to TRBJ1-5; D remains ambiguous. V was clipped by 2 bases and J by 7 bases, with 9 bases between them. The length of the CDR3 is 13 residues. CDR3 sequence reads: CASSLSDIQPQHL. The CDR3 DNA sequence: TGTGCCAGCAGTTTATCCGACATACAGCCCCAGCATCTT.

This clonotype has ten or more counts. The chain combines TRBV5-1 with TRBJ1-2; tentatively, D is TRBD1 (6 bases). The CDR3 spans 16 residues. Germline CDR1 is SGHRS and CDR2 is YFSETQ. Trimming cost V 1 base and J 2 bases, with 15 bases left between them. This CDR3 is CASSLRRQDPNYGYTF. Here the CDR3 DNA reads TGCGCCAGCAGCTTGCGAAGACAGGACCCCAACTATGGCTACACCTTC.

The table lists this clonotype with many counts. The chain combines TRBV3-1 with TRBJ1-1; D is ambiguous. The V end lost 4 bases, the J end lost 1 base, and 16 bases lay between the germline ends. Germline V gene lookup returns CDR1 LGHDT and CDR2 YNNKEL (reference sequence). The CDR3 loop spans 16 amino acids. In nucleotides, the CDR3 is TGTGCCAGCAGCCCGACCACGACAAGACCGAACACTGAAGCTTTCTTT. This sequence encodes CASSPTTTRPNTEAFF.